What follows describes a single T cell receptor (beta chain). This record belongs to a study of blood T cell repertoires in COVID-19. At the level of the study: The samples span acute and convalescent COVID-19 from the United States, Italy and Spain. Sample material is recorded as cDNA or gDNA derived from T cells, B-cell-depleted T cells, or PBMCs.

As originally analysed: Nucleated cell counts were estimated from reference gene primer amplification. TCRdb keeps only in-frame clones here, not all; method: immunoSEQ multiplex PCR. The V and J calls and clone size were taken over from that table, and D and trimming were inferred from the DNA. The data hold around 43,000 clones, with roughly 88% observed a single time. The CDR3 has 12 residues. V lost 3 bases and J lost 5, with 7 bases in between. This TCR came from an elderly woman with acute or convalescent COVID-19. The chain links TRBV12-3 or TRBV12-4 to TRBJ1-2; D not resolved. Sequences were obtained from peripheral blood. The CDR3 protein is CASSLWQYGYTF. DNA for the CDR3: TGTGCCAGCAGTTTGTGGCAGTATGGCTACACCTTC.